Below, 22 T cell receptor beta chains from the same sample are listed, as sequenced in a study of Graves' ophthalmopathy and Graves' hyperthyroidism. Amplified TCR beta CDR3 regions were obtained using RNA transcripts as template. The authors performed first-round RT-PCR with HTBI primers and then a second-round multiplex PCR. TCRdb independently ran MiXCR on the multiplex PCR reads; one entry per CDR3 protein. This table holds about 700,000 distinct CDR3 sequences, 35% to 45% found once. The specimen was peripheral blood. Every receptor here comes from an adult man with Graves' ophthalmopathy.

A note on this clonotype: The junction differs from germline at one of its ends, possibly a read error. This CDR3 reads CASSLGQHTGELYTANYGHTF. The CDR3 bases are TGTGCCAGCAGCCTGGGACAGCACACCGGGGAGCTGTACACAGCTAACTATGGCCACACCTTC. The chain carries TRBV5-6 and TRBJ1-2; TRBD1 matches 7 bases. CDR1 and CDR2 from the germline V gene are SGHDT and YYEEEE. This CDR3 is 21 amino acids long.

The table lists this clonotype with a few counts. This chain connects TRBV30 to TRBJ1-1; D ambiguous. The CDR3 extends over 12 amino acids. In germline, CDR1 is GTSNPN, CDR2 SVGIG (reference sequence). Trimming pared 1 base from V and 5 bases from J, leaving 8 bases between. The CDR3 protein is CAWSGPSTEAFF. CDR3 DNA sequence: TGTGCCTGGAGTGGCCCGAGTACTGAAGCTTTCTTT.

This clonotype was observed many times. This sequence joins TRBV12-3 or TRBV12-4 and TRBJ2-7; D is uncertain. Trimming took off 6 bases at V and 4 bases at J, with 10 bases between the two ends. This CDR3 spans 12 amino acids. CDR3 amino acids: CASSEKGYEQYF. In nucleotides, the CDR3 is TGTGCCAGCAGCGAAAAGGGTTACGAGCAGTACTTC.

The table lists this clonotype with many counts. The chain has TRBV19 and TRBJ1-2; D gene uncertain. Trimming stripped 3 bases from V and 4 bases from J, with 12 bases between. Germline CDR1 LNHDA, CDR2 SQIVND (reference sequence). This CDR3 contains 14 residues. CDR3 loop: CASSIRTGSYGYTF. Here the CDR3 DNA reads TGTGCCAGTAGTATCCGGACGGGTAGCTATGGCTACACCTTC.

This clonotype turned up a few times. The chain is built from TRBV6-6 and TRBJ1-1, with 7 bases lining up with TRBD1. Trimming took 1 base from V and 4 from J; bases not matched to a gene: 6. Germline V CDR1 and CDR2: MNHNY, SVGAGI (reference sequence). This CDR3 has 15 amino acids. CDR3: CASSYFTGVGTEAFF. CDR3 in DNA: TGTGCCAGCAGTTACTTTACAGGGGTAGGCACTGAAGCTTTCTTT.

On this clonotype itself: This may arise from a read error, as a much more abundant clone is one base away. This chain uses TRBV5-1 with TRBJ1-2, with D possibly TRBD1 on 5 matching bases. The CDR3 has 13 residues. V lost 4 bases to trimming and J lost 10 bases, with 17 bases between them. In germline, CDR1 is SGHRS, CDR2 YFSETQ. In DNA, the CDR3 is TGCGCCAGCAGCCCGGGGGGGGTAGATGACTACACCTTC. The encoded protein is CASSPGGVDDYTF. Based on the CDR3 plus reference TRBV5-1 and TRBJ1-2, the full variable domain is KAGVTQTPRYLIKTRGQQVTLSCSPISGHRSVSWYQQTPGQGLQFLFEYFSETQRNKGNFPGRFSGRQFSNSRSEMNVSTLELGDSALYLCASSPGGVDDYTFGSGTRLTVV.

Notes on this clonotype: This may stem from a read error, because a much larger clone lies one nucleotide away. The chain carries TRBV27 and TRBJ1-6; TRBD1 aligns across 7 bases. Germline lookup yields CDR1 MNHEY and CDR2 SMNVEV (reference sequence). The trim removed 6 bases at V and 9 bases at J, leaving 5 bases unmatched. This CDR3 is 13 amino acids long. CDR3 bases: TGTGCCAGCAGCCTTCACAGGGGTTCACCCCTCCACTTT. This gives the protein CASSLHRGSPLHF.

This clonotype was picked up many times. This chain joins TRBV7-9 and TRBJ1-5; TRBD1 matches 8 bases. After removal of 5 bases from V and 1 base from J, the junction contained 1 base not matched to a gene. Germline loops: CDR1 SEHNR, CDR2 FQNEAQ (reference sequence). The CDR3 sequence is 14 residues long. The CDR3 reads CASSRTGSNQPQHF. The CDR3 nucleotides are TGTGCCAGCAGCCGGACAGGGAGCAATCAGCCCCAGCATTTT.

This clonotype was counted at least ten times. The rearrangement links TRBV2 to TRBJ2-5; D is undetermined. Per germline, CDR1 SNHLY and CDR2 FYNNEI. The length of the CDR3 is 13 residues. V lost 4 bases and J lost 0, with 6 bases in between. The CDR3 reads CASSVLYQETQYF. The CDR3 nucleotides are TGTGCCAGCAGTGTTCTGTACCAAGAGACCCAGTACTTC.

This clonotype has just a few counts. The chain links TRBV7-8 to TRBJ2-5; 9 bases map to TRBD2. J was trimmed by 2 bases and V by 3 bases; bases with no gene match: 7. The germline V gene has CDR1 SGHVS and CDR2 FQNEAQ. CDR3 length: 16 amino acids. The CDR3 loop reads CASSFNSGGFQETQYF. CDR3 DNA sequence: TGTGCCAGCAGCTTTAACAGCGGGGGGTTTCAAGAGACCCAGTACTTC.

The chain employs TRBV7-9 and TRBJ1-1, with a weak D call TRBD1 (5 bases). This CDR3 contains 10 residues. The ends were cut back, 5 bases at V and 11 bases at J, with 9 bases in the middle. Per the germline V gene, CDR1 is SEHNR and CDR2 is FQNEAQ (reference sequence). CDR3 coding DNA: TGTGCCAGCAGCAAGGGACTTGCTTTCTTT. Residues: CASSKGLAFF.

This clonotype was counted at least ten times. This CDR3 is CASSPSRNTIYF. CDR3 bases: TGTGCCAGCAGCCCCTCCCGGAACACCATATATTTT. The chain combines TRBV14 with TRBJ1-3; D gene ambiguous. V lost 4 bases and J 7 bases, leaving 8 bases between the germline ends. The CDR3 length is 12 residues. Germline values: CDR1 SGHDN, CDR2 FVKESK. Complete variable domain (other parts from reference TRBV14 and TRBJ1-3): EAGVTQFPSHSVIEKGQTVTLRCDPISGHDNLYWYRRVMGKEIKFLLHFVKESKQDESGMPNNRFLAERTGGTYSTLKVQPAELEDSGVYFCASSPSRNTIYFGEGSWLTVV.

The V and J genes are TRBV19 and TRBJ1-5; 8 positions agree with TRBD1. Germline CDR1 reads LNHDA; CDR2 reads SQIVND (reference sequence). V was pared by 11 bases and J by 15 bases, with 12 bases of the junction left unmatched. This CDR3 has 11 amino acids. The CDR3, as DNA: TGTGCCTGGAGTGTAGGGACAGGTCGGCATTTT. This encodes CAWSVGTGRHF.

The rearrangement joins TRBV19 to TRBJ1-6; D remains ambiguous. The germline CDR1 and CDR2 sequences are LNHDA and SQIVND (reference sequence). There are 14 residues in the CDR3. V was pared by 6 bases and J by 10 bases, with 16 bases between. The CDR3 nucleotides are TGTGCCAGTAGCGCAACCTCCGGGGAGTCACCCCTCCACTTT. Amino acids: CASSATSGESPLHF.

This clonotype was seen at least ten times. The chain is built from TRBV20-1 and TRBJ1-1, with D unclear. V dropped 5 bases and J dropped 2 bases, with 6 bases sitting between them. This CDR3 is 11 amino acids long. Germline CDR1 is DFQATT and CDR2 is SNEGSKA (reference sequence). CDR3 bases: TGCAGTGCTCCTGACAACACTGAAGCTTTCTTT. Residues: CSAPDNTEAFF.

This clonotype was detected only once. A much larger clone differs by one base, so this may be a read error. The chain recombines TRBV20-1 with TRBJ1-5; 9 bases are shared with TRBD1. J lost 6 bases, V lost 6 bases, and 6 bases had no gene match. Germline V CDR1 and CDR2: DFQATT, SNEGSKA (reference sequence). The CDR3 contains 13 residues. The CDR3 region is CSARTGVPQPQHF. DNA for the CDR3: TGCAGTGCGCGGACAGGGGTGCCTCAGCCCCAGCATTTT.

This chain uses TRBV11-2 with TRBJ2-5; D remains unclear. The germline CDR1 and CDR2 sequences are SGHAT and FQNNGV. This CDR3 has 14 amino acids. V lost 3 bases, J lost 3 bases, and 11 bases lay in between. CDR3 sequence: CASSFLTSEETQYF. DNA for the CDR3: TGTGCCAGCAGCTTTCTGACCTCAGAAGAGACCCAGTACTTC.

The chain combines TRBV12-5 with TRBJ2-7; D might be TRBD2 (6 bases). The CDR3 has 15 residues. The germline V gene encodes CDR1 LGHNT and CDR2 FRNRAP. V was pared by 4 bases and J by 4 bases, with 17 bases between. The CDR3 region is CASGSGGGSWYEQYF. The CDR3 coding sequence is TGTGCTAGTGGTTCGGGTGGGGGGAGCTGGTACGAGCAGTACTTC.

The genes are TRBV6-1 and TRBJ1-4; 11 nucleotides align to TRBD1. The CDR3 covers 16 residues. The J segment lost 1 base and the V segment lost 6 bases, leaving 4 bases of the junction unmatched. In germline, CDR1 is MNHNS, CDR2 SASEGT. Here the CDR3 reads CASRTGTGGTNEKLFF. The CDR3 DNA sequence: TGTGCCAGCAGGACCGGGACAGGGGGAACTAATGAAAAACTGTTTTTT.

Turning to this clonotype: This may arise from a read error, as a much more abundant clone is one base away. This chain links TRBV6-5 with TRBJ1-5; D unresolved. The germline gives CDR1 MNHEY, CDR2 SVGAGI. CDR3 length: 12 residues. Trimming took off 2 bases at V and 3 bases at J, with 2 bases between the two ends. The CDR3, as DNA: TGTGCCAGCAGTTACGACAATCAGCCCCAGCATTTT. Amino acids: CASSYDNQPQHF.

The V gene is TRBV10-2, the J gene TRBJ2-7; possible D gene TRBD2, 5 bases. The germline V and J ends were trimmed by 6 bases and 1 base, with 10 bases remaining between them. Germline loops: CDR1 WSHSY, CDR2 SAAADI. The CDR3 totals 13 residues. CDR3 region: CASRFRGSYEQYF. CDR3 nucleotide sequence: TGCGCCAGCAGATTCCGGGGATCCTACGAGCAGTACTTC.

This clonotype was picked up many times. The chain combines TRBV24-1 with TRBJ2-2; TRBD1 matches at 7 bases. The ends lost 0 bases at V and 6 bases at J; junction bases unmatched: 0. CDR1 and CDR2 from the germline V gene are KGHDR and SFDVKD. This CDR3 is 14 amino acids long. Here the CDR3 reads CATSDLTGAGELFF. The CDR3 DNA reads as TGTGCCACCAGTGATTTGACAGGGGCCGGGGAGCTGTTTTTT.